Listed here are 24 T cell receptor beta chains from one sample, sequenced in a study of PD-1 blockade in classical Hodgkin lymphoma. Brentuximab vedotin exposure varied, and every patient relapsed after autologous stem cell transplantation. Libraries were prepared by immunoSEQ multiplex PCR; TCRdb keeps only in-frame clonotypes and omits some of them. The sample lists 95,000 to 120,000 clones, approximately 90% occurring once. The sample here was peripheral blood mononuclear cells (PBMCs), taken before the second cycle of nivolumab. The source of these receptors is a human donor with classical Hodgkin lymphoma.

The chain is built from TRBV28 and TRBJ2-3; 10 bases map to TRBD2. The CDR3 is 19 amino acids. Germline V lookup: CDR1 MDHEN, CDR2 SYDVKM. J was trimmed by 2 bases and V by 3 bases; bases with no gene match: 14. The CDR3: CASSFPWASGRPPTDTQYF. The CDR3 DNA is TGTGCCAGCAGTTTTCCCTGGGCTAGCGGGAGACCCCCCACAGATACGCAGTATTTT. Full variable domain (outside the CDR3, taken from reference TRBV28 and TRBJ2-3): DVKVTQSSRYLVKRTGEKVFLECVQDMDHENMFWYRQDPGLGLRLIYFSYDVKMKEKGDIPEGYSVSREKKERFSLILESASTNQTSMYLCASSFPWASGRPPTDTQYFGPGTRLTVL.

The chain combines TRBV6-1 with TRBJ1-1; D is undetermined. The CDR3 consists of 14 residues. Germline CDR1 MNHNS, CDR2 SASEGT. The V gene lost 2 bases and the J gene lost 1 base, with 8 bases spanning the gap. The CDR3: CASSEYGRNTEAFF. The CDR3 DNA reads TGTGCCAGCAGTGAATACGGAAGGAACACTGAAGCTTTCTTT.

This clone was observed a few times. V is TRBV6-1 and J is TRBJ1-1; 7 nucleotides match TRBD1. This CDR3 is built from 12 residues. Germline-derived CDR1 and CDR2 are MNHNS and SASEGT. V dropped 6 bases and J dropped 6; count of bases not matched to a gene: 4. CDR3 loop: CASSSTGAEAFF. CDR3 sequence (DNA): TGTGCCAGCAGCTCCACAGGGGCTGAAGCTTTCTTT.

This clone was detected only a few times. The chain employs TRBV5-1 and TRBJ1-1; 8 positions agree with TRBD1. Germline CDR1 and CDR2: SGHRS and YFSETQ. This CDR3 comprises 17 residues. With V trimmed by 0 bases and J by 4 bases, 11 bases remained unmatched. The CDR3 DNA reads TGCGCCAGCAGCTTGGGGACAGGGTTAGCTTCCTTCACTGAAGCTTTCTTT. Translation: CASSLGTGLASFTEAFF.

V and J are TRBV9 and TRBJ2-3; unclear D gene. The germline CDR1 and CDR2 sequences are SGDLS and YYNGEE. The CDR3 length is 13 residues. Trimming shortened V by 0 bases and J by 3 bases, and 5 bases separated the two germline ends. CDR3 coding DNA: TGTGCCAGCAGCGTAGTACGGACAGATACGCAGTATTTT. Protein: CASSVVRTDTQYF.

The DNA for the CDR3 is TGTGCCAGTAGTACCCCGGGGGTGAGCGGGAGGCCCGACACGCAGTATTTT. It yields the protein CASSTPGVSGRPDTQYF. J is TRBJ2-3 and V is TRBV19, with 9 bases identical to TRBD2. The germline gives CDR1 LNHDA, CDR2 SQIVND (reference sequence). The CDR3 sequence is 17 residues long. Germline trimming cut 4 bases from V and 9 bases from J; bases unmatched to any gene: 17. The complete variable domain, with remaining parts taken from reference TRBV19 and TRBJ2-3, reads DGGITQSPKYLFRKEGQNVTLSCEQNLNHDAMYWYRQDPGQGLRLIYYSQIVNDFQKGDIAEGYSVSREKKESFPLTVTSAQKNPTAFYLCASSTPGVSGRPDTQYFGPGTRLTVL.

V gene TRBV2 combines with J gene TRBJ2-5; D not certain. CDR1 and CDR2 (germline): SNHLY, FYNNEI. CDR3 size: 11 residues. Trimming left V 6 bases short and J 1 base short, with 3 bases between. CDR3 DNA: TGTGCCAGCAGCCTCCAAGAGACCCAGTACTTC. It codes for CASSLQETQYF.

This rearrangement joins TRBV4-1 to TRBJ2-7, with 8 nucleotides matching TRBD1. From germline, CDR1 is MGHRA and CDR2 YSYEKL. V gave up 3 bases and J gave up 3 bases; unmatched junction bases: 7. The CDR3 runs 15 residues. CDR3 sequence: CASSQGRGQFYEQYF. DNA of the CDR3: TGCGCCAGCAGCCAGGGCAGGGGGCAGTTCTACGAGCAGTACTTC.

The chain carries TRBV6-5 and TRBJ2-7; TRBD2 agrees at 7 bases. After removal of 2 bases from V and 7 bases from J, the junction contained 8 bases not matched to a gene. The CDR3 loop spans 14 amino acids. Germline CDR1 reads MNHEY; CDR2 reads SVGAGI. The CDR3 nucleotides read TGTGCCAGCAGTTACGGGGGGGACGGCCGGGAGCAGTACTTC. Protein: CASSYGGDGREQYF.

The gene calls are TRBV18 and TRBJ2-7, with a weak D call TRBD2 (6 bases). The CDR3 extends over 15 amino acids. Germline V gene lookup returns CDR1 KGHSH and CDR2 LQKENI. The V end was cut by 5 bases, the J end by 6 bases, with 20 bases between. CDR3 region: CASSRSGDLLLEQYF. CDR3 coding DNA: TGTGCCAGCTCAAGATCGGGGGACCTCCTTCTCGAGCAGTACTTC.

This clone has just a few counts. The chain combines TRBV6-5 with TRBJ1-2, with a possible D match to TRBD1 (5 bases). Trimming removed 0 bases from V and 2 bases from J, with 13 bases in between. CDR3 size: 16 residues. Germline values: CDR1 MNHEY, CDR2 SVGAGI. CDR3 residues: CASSYSIGGLNYGYTF. CDR3 sequence (DNA): TGTGCCAGCAGTTACTCGATCGGGGGGTTAAACTATGGCTACACCTTC.

The chain recombines TRBV6-5 with TRBJ2-1, with D perhaps matching TRBD1 or TRBD2 (5 bases each). V lost 8 bases to trimming and J lost 4 bases, with 15 bases between them. CDR1 MNHEY and CDR2 SVGAGI come from the germline V gene. The CDR3 runs to 14 residues. The CDR3 loop is CASQPSGRYNEQFF. In DNA form, the CDR3 reads TGTGCCAGCCAACCCTCGGGACGGTACAATGAGCAGTTCTTC.

The chain links TRBV5-1 to TRBJ2-3, with 8 nucleotides matching TRBD1. The CDR3 runs to 15 residues. Germline V gives CDR1 SGHRS, CDR2 YFSETQ. Germline trimming cut 2 bases from V and 5 bases from J; bases unmatched to any gene: 7. CDR3 sequence reads: CASSFEGQGLDTQYF. As DNA, the CDR3 is TGCGCCAGCAGCTTCGAAGGACAGGGCCTAGATACGCAGTATTTT.

This clone showed up just once. The chain uses TRBV29-1 and TRBJ2-5, with D maybe TRBD1 (5 bases). CDR3 length: 13 amino acids. V lost 5 bases and J 2 bases, leaving 12 bases between the germline ends. Germline CDR1 reads SQVTM; CDR2 reads ANQGSEA. The CDR3 DNA sequence: TGCAGCGTTACCGGACACCGACAAGAGACCCAGTACTTC. Translated: CSVTGHRQETQYF.

The chain recombines TRBV7-2 with TRBJ2-3; TRBD2 matches 7 bases. Germline lookup yields CDR1 SGHTA and CDR2 FQGNSA. The trim removed 2 bases at V and 1 base at J, leaving 3 bases unmatched. The CDR3 extends over 15 amino acids. CDR3: CASSLTSVRTDTQYF. In DNA form, the CDR3 reads TGTGCCAGCAGCTTAACTAGCGTACGCACAGATACGCAGTATTTT.

The CDR3 sequence is CASSQDRGEAEQYF. CDR3 DNA: TGTGCCAGTAGCCAGGACAGGGGTGAGGCCGAGCAGTACTTC. This rearrangement joins TRBV19 to TRBJ2-7; the match to TRBD1 covers 9 bases. The CDR3 has 14 amino acids. Germline values: CDR1 LNHDA, CDR2 SQIVND (reference sequence). V was pared by 6 bases and J by 6 bases, with 9 bases of the junction left unmatched.

The chain combines TRBV28 with TRBJ2-1, with D perhaps matching TRBD1 (5 bases). The CDR3 consists of 16 residues. The germline gives CDR1 MDHEN, CDR2 SYDVKM. Trimming shortened V by 5 bases and J by 6 bases, and 20 bases separated the two germline ends. The CDR3: CASSLQLGYRTNEQFF. The CDR3 DNA reads TGTGCCAGCAGTCTCCAATTGGGGTACAGGACCAATGAGCAGTTCTTC. The entire variable domain, with the rest obtained from reference TRBV28 and TRBJ2-1, is as follows: DVKVTQSSRYLVKRTGEKVFLECVQDMDHENMFWYRQDPGLGLRLIYFSYDVKMKEKGDIPEGYSVSREKKERFSLILESASTNQTSMYLCASSLQLGYRTNEQFFGPGTRLTVL.

The chain is built from TRBV6-5 and TRBJ1-1; 9 bases align to TRBD1. The CDR3 loop spans 15 amino acids. The germline gives CDR1 MNHEY, CDR2 SVGAGI. The trim removed 2 bases at V and 5 bases at J, leaving 6 bases unmatched. The CDR3 nucleotides read TGTGCCAGCAGTTACCCCGGGACAGGGAAAACTGAAGCTTTCTTT. The encoded protein is CASSYPGTGKTEAFF.

The CDR3 here is CASCPGERYEQYF. Here the CDR3 DNA reads TGTGCCAGCTGCCCAGGGGAGAGGTACGAGCAGTACTTC. The V call is TRBV28, the J call TRBJ2-7; D is possibly TRBD1 (6 bases). The CDR3 extends over 13 amino acids. Looked up from germline, CDR1 is MDHEN and CDR2 is SYDVKM. Trimming removed 8 bases at V and 4 bases at J, with 15 bases between. Full variable domain (rest looked up from reference TRBV28 and TRBJ2-7): DVKVTQSSRYLVKRTGEKVFLECVQDMDHENMFWYRQDPGLGLRLIYFSYDVKMKEKGDIPEGYSVSREKKERFSLILESASTNQTSMYLCASCPGERYEQYFGPGTRLTVT.

The chain couples TRBV5-1 to TRBJ2-1; 9 positions agree with TRBD2. The V and J ends lost 0 bases and 5 bases, in that order; junction bases with no gene match: 9. CDR1 SGHRS and CDR2 YFSETQ come from the germline V gene. The CDR3 consists of 17 residues. The CDR3 DNA reads TGCGCCAGCAGCTTGGTCCCTCGACTAGCGGAAAACAATGAGCAGTTCTTC. Amino acids: CASSLVPRLAENNEQFF.

The J gene is TRBJ2-3, the V gene TRBV18; TRBD1 matches 8 bases. CDR1 and CDR2 (germline): KGHSH, LQKENI. This CDR3 is 15 amino acids long. V shed 0 bases and J 6 bases; nucleotides not matched to a gene: 5. CDR3 sequence (DNA): TGTGCCAGCTCACCACCGCAGGGGGCGAGGGATACGCAGTATTTT. Translating gives CASSPPQGARDTQYF.

The chain combines TRBV5-1 with TRBJ2-7; TRBD1 aligns across 7 bases. V shed 5 bases and J 8 bases; nucleotides not matched to a gene: 7. The CDR3 has 12 amino acids. Germline lookup yields CDR1 SGHRS and CDR2 YFSETQ. The CDR3 protein is CASSPGTAQQYF. The CDR3 nucleotides read TGCGCCAGCAGTCCCGGGACAGCCCAGCAGTACTTC.

The V and J genes are TRBV10-3 and TRBJ1-4; D possibly corresponds to TRBD1 (6 bases). Germline V CDR1 and CDR2: ENHRY, SYGVKD. The ends were cut back, 5 bases at V and 6 bases at J, with 13 bases in the middle. The CDR3 loop spans 14 amino acids. The CDR3 loop reads CAISLTGTHEKLFF. DNA for the CDR3: TGTGCCATCAGTCTAACAGGGACCCATGAAAAACTGTTTTTT.

V and J are TRBV11-1 and TRBJ2-7, with 16 bases lining up with TRBD2. The CDR3 consists of 18 residues. The trim removed 6 bases at V and 0 bases at J, leaving 8 bases unmatched. Per the germline V gene, CDR1 is SGHAT and CDR2 is FQDESV (reference sequence). DNA for the CDR3: TGTGCCAGCAGTAAGGGACTAGCGGGAGGGCCTTACTCCTACGAGCAGTACTTC. Protein sequence: CASSKGLAGGPYSYEQYF. Variable domain in full (rest from reference TRBV11-1 and TRBJ2-7): EAEVAQSPRYKITEKSQAVAFWCDPISGHATLYWYRQILGQGPELLVQFQDESVVDDSQLPKDRFSAERLKGVDSTLKIQPAELGDSAMYLCASSKGLAGGPYSYEQYFGPGTRLTVT.